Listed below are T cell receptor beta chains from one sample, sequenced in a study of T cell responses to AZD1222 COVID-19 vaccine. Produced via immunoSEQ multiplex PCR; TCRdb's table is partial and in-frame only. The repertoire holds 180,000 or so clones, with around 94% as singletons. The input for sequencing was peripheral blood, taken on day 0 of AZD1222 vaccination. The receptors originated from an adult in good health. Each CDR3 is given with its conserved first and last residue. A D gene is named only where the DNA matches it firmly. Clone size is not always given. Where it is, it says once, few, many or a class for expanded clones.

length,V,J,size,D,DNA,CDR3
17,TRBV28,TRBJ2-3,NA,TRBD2,TGTGCCAGCAGTAACCCGGGACTAGCGGGAGAGATGGATACGCAGTATTTT,CASSNPGLAGEMDTQYF
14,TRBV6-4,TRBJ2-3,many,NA,TGTGCCAGCAGTGACGGCGGGAGCACAGATACGCAGTATTTT,CASSDGGSTDTQYF
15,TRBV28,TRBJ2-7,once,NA,TGTGCCAGCAGTCTCCCGGCGAGAGTAACCTACGAGCAGTACTTC,CASSLPARVTYEQYF
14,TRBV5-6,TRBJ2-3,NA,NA,TGTGCCAGCAGCTTGATTCTAGACACAGATACGCAGTATTTT,CASSLILDTDTQYF
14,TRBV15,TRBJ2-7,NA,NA,TGTGCCACCAGCAGAGAGCCCCAGACCTACGAGCAGTACTTC,CATSREPQTYEQYF
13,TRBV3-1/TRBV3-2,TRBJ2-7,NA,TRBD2,TGTGCCAGCAGCCTAGCGGGAGGGAGTGAGCAGTACTTC,CASSLAGGSEQYF
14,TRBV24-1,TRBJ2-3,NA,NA,TGTGCCACCAGTGGACCCATCCTCACAGATACGCAGTATTTT,CATSGPILTDTQYF
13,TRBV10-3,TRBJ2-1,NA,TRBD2,TGTGCCATCAGTGACGGACTAGTCCAAGAGCAGTTCTTC,CAISDGLVQEQFF
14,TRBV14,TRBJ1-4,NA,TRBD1,TGTGCCAGCAGCCATGACAGGGCCTATGGAAAACTGTTTTTT,CASSHDRAYGKLFF
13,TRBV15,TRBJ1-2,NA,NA,TGTGCCACCAGCAGAGAAGAGCAGTATGGCTACACCTTC,CATSREEQYGYTF
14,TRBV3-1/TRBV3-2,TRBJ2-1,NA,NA,TGTGCCAGCAGCCGCGGAGGGGAGGCAGCGTATCCGTTCTTC,CASSRGGEAAYPFF
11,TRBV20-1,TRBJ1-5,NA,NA,TGCAGTGCTGGACTCGGTCAGCCCCAGCATTTT,CSAGLGQPQHF
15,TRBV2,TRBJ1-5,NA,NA,TGTGCCAGCAGTGAGTCGGTTTCTAGCAATCAGCCCCAGCATTTT,CASSESVSSNQPQHF
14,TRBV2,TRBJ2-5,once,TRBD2,TGTGCCAGCAGCCTCCTCGGGGGGCAAGAGACCCAGTACTTC,CASSLLGGQETQYF
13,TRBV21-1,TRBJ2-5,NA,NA,TGTGCCAGCAGCAAAGCAGGGGGCGAGACCCAGTACTTC,CASSKAGGETQYF
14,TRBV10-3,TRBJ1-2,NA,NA,TGTGCCATCAGAAAGCAGTCGAATAACTATGGCTACACCTTC,CAIRKQSNNYGYTF
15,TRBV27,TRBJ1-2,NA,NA,TGTGCCAGCAGTTTAATGGGGGCCCGCTCGGGGGGCTACACCTTC,CASSLMGARSGGYTF
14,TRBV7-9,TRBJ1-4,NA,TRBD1,TGTGCCAGCAGCCTGACAGGGGCGAATGAAAAACTGTTTTTT,CASSLTGANEKLFF
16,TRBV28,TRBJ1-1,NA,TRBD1,TGTGCCAGCAGTTTATGGACAGGGGCTGAGGACACTGAAGCTTTCTTT,CASSLWTGAEDTEAFF
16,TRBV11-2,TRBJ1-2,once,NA,TGTGCCAGCAGCTCCAACGGTTTGGGGGTTTCCGATGGCTACACCTTC,CASSSNGLGVSDGYTF
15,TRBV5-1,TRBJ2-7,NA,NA,TGCGCCAGCAGCTTGGGGGGTGGGAGCCCCTACGAGCAGTACTTC,CASSLGGGSPYEQYF
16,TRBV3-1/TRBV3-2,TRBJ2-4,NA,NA,TGTGCCAGCAGCCAAGATACACTATTAGCCAAAAACATTCAGTACTTC,CASSQDTLLAKNIQYF
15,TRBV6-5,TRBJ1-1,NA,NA,TGTGCCAGCATTCCGCCCTTGACAGGGAACACTGAAGCTTTCTTT,CASIPPLTGNTEAFF
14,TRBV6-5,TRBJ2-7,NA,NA,TGTGCCAGCAGGGTGACAAGCCTTTCCTACGAGCAGTACTTC,CASRVTSLSYEQYF
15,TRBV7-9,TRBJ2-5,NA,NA,TGTGCCAGCAGCTTAGACTTGGGAGTTCAGAGGACCCAGTACTTC,CASSLDLGVQRTQYF
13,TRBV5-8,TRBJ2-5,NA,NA,TGTGCCAGCAGCTTGCTCGGCGGAGAGACCCAGTACTTC,CASSLLGGETQYF
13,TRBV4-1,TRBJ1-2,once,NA,TGCGCCAGCAGCCAAGAGGCAGGAACTGGCTACACCTTC,CASSQEAGTGYTF
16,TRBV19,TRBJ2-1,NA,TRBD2,TGTGCCAGTAGTAGGGCGACCCGGGGGGCCTACAATGAGCAGTTCTTC,CASSRATRGAYNEQFF
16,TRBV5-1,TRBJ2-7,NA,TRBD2,TGCGCCAGCAGCCGGGAGGCTAGCGGGAGTCTCTACGAGCAGTACTTC,CASSREASGSLYEQYF
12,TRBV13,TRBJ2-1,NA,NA,TGTGCCAGCGGGCTAGTTGGGGATGAGCAGTTCTTC,CASGLVGDEQFF
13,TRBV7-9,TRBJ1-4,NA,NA,TGTGCCAGCAGCTTGAGCCGGAATGAAAAACTGTTTTTT,CASSLSRNEKLFF
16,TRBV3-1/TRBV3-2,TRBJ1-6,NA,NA,TGTGCCAGCAGCCCGGGGTCGGGGGGCATAGATTCACCCCTCCACTTT,CASSPGSGGIDSPLHF
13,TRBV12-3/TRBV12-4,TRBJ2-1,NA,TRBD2,TGTGCCAGCAGTCAATCTAGCGGGATTGAGCAGTTCTTC,CASSQSSGIEQFF
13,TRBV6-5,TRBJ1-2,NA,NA,TGTGCCAGCAGGCGGGGACCTAACTATGGCTACACCTTC,CASRRGPNYGYTF
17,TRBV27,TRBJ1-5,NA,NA,TGTGCCAGCAGTTCCTTGGACAGTTATTATAGCAATCAGCCCCAGCATTTT,CASSSLDSYYSNQPQHF
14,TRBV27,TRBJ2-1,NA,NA,TGTGCCAGCAGTTCACCCTTAGGGAGCGGAGAGCAGTTCTTC,CASSSPLGSGEQFF
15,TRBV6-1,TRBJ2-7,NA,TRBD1,TGTGCCAGCAGTTCCCGGGACAGTTACTCCTACGAGCAGTACTTC,CASSSRDSYSYEQYF
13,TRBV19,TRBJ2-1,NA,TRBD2,TGTGCCACTAGGACTAGCGGAGCGGGGGAGCAGTTCTTC,CATRTSGAGEQFF
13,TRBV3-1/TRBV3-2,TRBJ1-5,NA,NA,TGTGCCAGCAGCCAAGATACGGGTCAGCCCCAGCATTTT,CASSQDTGQPQHF
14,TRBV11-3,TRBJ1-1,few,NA,TGTGCCAGCAGCTTAGGTCGGAAGAACACTGAAGCTTTCTTT,CASSLGRKNTEAFF
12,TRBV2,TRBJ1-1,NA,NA,TGTGCCAGCGGCTATCGGGACACTGAAGCTTTCTTT,CASGYRDTEAFF
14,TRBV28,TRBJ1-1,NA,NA,TGTGCCAGCAGTTTAAGGGGGATGAACACTGAAGCTTTCTTT,CASSLRGMNTEAFF
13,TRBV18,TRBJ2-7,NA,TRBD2,TGTGCCAGCTCACCTGGGACTAGTGGCGAGCAGTACTTC,CASSPGTSGEQYF
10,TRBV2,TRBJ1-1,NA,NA,TGTGCCAGCAGTGTGGTCGAGGCTTTCTTT,CASSVVEAFF
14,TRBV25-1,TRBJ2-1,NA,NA,TGTGCCAGCAGTGAATTCGAGGTATTCGGTGAGCAGTTCTTC,CASSEFEVFGEQFF
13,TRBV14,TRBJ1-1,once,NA,TGTGCCAGCAGCCTAGCGGGGGGAACTGAAGCTTTCTTT,CASSLAGGTEAFF
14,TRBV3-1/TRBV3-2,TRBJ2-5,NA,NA,TGTGCCAGCAGCCAACAACAGGGTAGTAAGACCCAGTACTTC,CASSQQQGSKTQYF
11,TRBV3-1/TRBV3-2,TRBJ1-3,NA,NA,TGTGCCAGCAGCCCAGGAAACACCATATATTTT,CASSPGNTIYF
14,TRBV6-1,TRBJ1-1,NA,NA,TGTGCCAGCAGTGACCCTCTTAGAGGCGCTGAAGCTTTCTTT,CASSDPLRGAEAFF
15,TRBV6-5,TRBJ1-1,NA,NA,TGTGCCAGCAGTTACTTTACACGGATGAACACTGAAGCTTTCTTT,CASSYFTRMNTEAFF
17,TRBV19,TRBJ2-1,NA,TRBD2,TGTGCCAGTAGTGGCGTTTTAGCGGGAGGCTCGGCATTGGAGCAGTTCTTC,CASSGVLAGGSALEQFF
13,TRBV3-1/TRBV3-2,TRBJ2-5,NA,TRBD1,TGTGCCAGCAGCATTACAGGGGAAGAGACCCAGTACTTC,CASSITGEETQYF
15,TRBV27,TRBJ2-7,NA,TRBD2,TGTGCCAGCAACACCCTGGGGGGGGTAGAAGGCGAGCAGTACTTC,CASNTLGGVEGEQYF
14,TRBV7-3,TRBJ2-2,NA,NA,TGTGCCAGCAGCTTTGGGGGTAGGGCCGGGGAGCTGTTTTTT,CASSFGGRAGELFF
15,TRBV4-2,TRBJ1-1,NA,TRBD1,TGTGCCAGCAGCCTTCTGGACAGGGGGGACACTGAAGCTTTCTTT,CASSLLDRGDTEAFF
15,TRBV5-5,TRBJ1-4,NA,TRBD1,TGTGCCAGCAGCTTTCTTGACAGGGAGAATGAAAAACTGTTTTTT,CASSFLDRENEKLFF
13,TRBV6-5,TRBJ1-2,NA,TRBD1,TGTGCCAGCTCTGCCACAGGGGCCTATGGCTACACCTTC,CASSATGAYGYTF
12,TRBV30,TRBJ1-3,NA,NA,TGTGCCGGTCGGGGATTTGGAAACACCATATATTTT,CAGRGFGNTIYF
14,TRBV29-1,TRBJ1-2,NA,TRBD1,TGCAGCGTTGGGGGACAGCCCAGAAGCTATGGCTACACCTTC,CSVGGQPRSYGYTF
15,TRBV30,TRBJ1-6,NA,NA,TGTGCCTGGAGCCCTCTCAATTCCTATAATTCACCCCTCCACTTT,CAWSPLNSYNSPLHF